The 27 T cell receptor beta chains below come from one sample, sequenced in a study of T cells in Graves' hyperthyroidism and ophthalmopathy. Authors of the study amplified TCR beta CDR3 regions from RNA transcripts. The TCR CDR3 first-round RT-PCR relied on the HTBI primer set. TCRdb re-called the multiplex PCR reads with MiXCR, one entry per CDR3 protein. The data show about 400,000 distinct CDR3 sequences, roughly 13% seen once. Sequenced material: blood. The receptors here all came from a woman in her late teens or twenties with Graves' hyperthyroidism.

The genes are TRBV2 and TRBJ2-7, with 10 bases aligning to TRBD2. This CDR3 has 15 residues. Germline loops: CDR1 SNHLY, CDR2 FYNNEI. The V segment lost 5 bases and the J segment 4 bases; nucleotides outside the gene matches: 8. CDR3 in DNA: TGTGCCAGCAGTTACGGGGCTAGCGGGAGATACGAGCAGTACTTC. This translates into CASSYGASGRYEQYF. The full variable domain, its missing parts supplied by reference TRBV2 and TRBJ2-7, is EPEVTQTPSHQVTQMGQEVILRCVPISNHLYFYWYRQILGQKVEFLVSFYNNEISEKSEIFDDQFSVERPDGSNFTLKIRSTKLEDSAMYFCASSYGASGRYEQYFGPGTRLTVT.

This clonotype was counted ten times or more. V is TRBV2 and J is TRBJ2-3, with 8 bases matching TRBD2. Germline assignment: CDR1 SNHLY and CDR2 FYNNEI. The CDR3 is made up of 17 amino acids. The J segment lost 6 bases and the V segment lost 9 bases, leaving 20 bases of the junction unmatched. Written as DNA, the CDR3 is TGTGCCAGTCGTCATGGGCGGGAGGAGCGGCTGGGGGATACGCAGTATTTT. Its protein product is CASRHGREERLGDTQYF.

There are a few counts of this clonotype. The rearrangement joins TRBV6-2 or TRBV6-3 to TRBJ1-1, with TRBD1 as a possible D gene (5 bases). V lost 5 bases, J lost 6 bases, and 13 bases lay in between. This CDR3 contains 13 residues. Germline lookup yields CDR1 MNHEY and CDR2 SVGEGT. CDR3 DNA sequence: TGTGCCAGCAGTCCAAATGGGGGGGCTGAAGCTTTCTTT. Translation: CASSPNGGAEAFF.

Turning to this clonotype: One end of the junction does not line up with germline, which may come from a read error. The chain joins TRBV6-2 or TRBV6-3 to TRBJ2-1; 10 bases line up with TRBD2. The CDR3 runs 17 residues. Germline V gene sequence: CDR1 MNHEY, CDR2 SVGEGT. CDR3: CASSLSQSGRAYNEQFF. CDR3 DNA sequence: TGTGCCAGCAGCCTCTCCCAAAGCGGGAGGGCCTATAATGAGCAGTTCTTC.

This clonotype was seen more than once but under ten times. The V and J genes are TRBV6-1 and TRBJ2-6; D ambiguous. The germline CDR1 and CDR2 sequences are MNHNS and SASEGT. The ends were cut back, 6 bases at V and 0 bases at J, with 6 bases in the middle. This CDR3 is 14 amino acids long. This CDR3 is CASRTLSGANVLTF. CDR3 nucleotide sequence: TGTGCCAGCAGGACGCTCTCTGGGGCCAACGTCCTGACTTTC.

The sample holds many counts of this clonotype. The chain uses TRBV7-2 and TRBJ2-2, with D possibly matching TRBD2 (6 bases). The CDR3 covers 14 residues. V lost 6 bases and J lost 2, with 10 bases in between. Germline-derived CDR1 and CDR2 are SGHTA and FQGNSA. DNA of the CDR3: TGTGCCAGCAGTGGGGACTCAAACACCGGGGAGCTGTTTTTT. Translated, it gives CASSGDSNTGELFF.

This clonotype turned up a few times. The chain is built from TRBV19 and TRBJ2-5; 9 bases map to TRBD2. The junction had 11 bases not matched to a gene; V was cut back by 5 bases and J by 4 bases. CDR3 length equals 16 residues. Germline CDR1 reads LNHDA; CDR2 reads SQIVND (reference sequence). The CDR3: CASSEGLAGFGETQYF. For the CDR3, the DNA is TGTGCCAGTAGTGAAGGTCTAGCGGGATTTGGAGAGACCCAGTACTTC.

The chain joins TRBV11-2 to TRBJ2-3; 13 bases line up with TRBD2. Germline assignment: CDR1 SGHAT and CDR2 FQNNGV. There are 17 residues in the CDR3. V lost 6 bases and J lost 3; bases outside the gene matches: 9. CDR3 amino acids: CASSPITTSGRTDTQYF. The DNA for the CDR3 is TGTGCCAGCAGTCCTATCACGACTAGCGGGAGGACAGATACGCAGTATTTT. Full variable domain (remainder filled in from reference TRBV11-2 and TRBJ2-3): EAGVAQSPRYKIIEKRQSVAFWCNPISGHATLYWYQQILGQGPKLLIQFQNNGVVDDSQLPKDRFSAERLKGVDSTLKIQPAKLEDSAVYLCASSPITTSGRTDTQYFGPGTRLTVL.

This clonotype was picked up a small number of times. The chain recombines TRBV30 with TRBJ2-6; D remains unclear. Germline V lookup: CDR1 GTSNPN, CDR2 SVGIG (reference sequence). Deletions cut 2 bases from V and 4 bases from J, with 6 bases between. The CDR3 length is 13 residues. The CDR3 is CAWSPRGANVLTF. The CDR3 region has the DNA TGTGCCTGGAGTCCCCGGGGGGCCAACGTCCTGACTTTC.

This clonotype has more than one count but fewer than ten. V is TRBV10-3 and J is TRBJ2-3, with D unresolved. CDR3 length: 11 residues. Germline-derived CDR1 and CDR2 are ENHRY and SYGVKD. Trimming stripped 5 bases from V and 2 bases from J, with 2 bases between. The CDR3 bases are TGTGCCATCAGTTCCACAGATACGCAGTATTTT. This translates into CAISSTDTQYF.

This clonotype was counted a few times. The chain employs TRBV5-1 and TRBJ1-1, with unresolved D. Trimming took off 1 base at V and 2 bases at J, with 12 bases between the two ends. This CDR3 is 15 amino acids long. Germline CDR1 is SGHRS and CDR2 is YFSETQ. CDR3 loop: CASSLIPGGNTEAFF. The CDR3 DNA reads as TGCGCCAGCAGCTTGATCCCAGGAGGTAACACTGAAGCTTTCTTT.

The chain joins TRBV2 to TRBJ2-3, with 11 bases matching TRBD2. The germline V gene encodes CDR1 SNHLY and CDR2 FYNNEI. Unmatched junction bases numbered 8, after V lost 4 bases and J lost 2 bases. This CDR3 has 17 amino acids. CDR3 sequence (DNA): TGTGCCAGCAGTGGGCTAGCGGGAGGAGGAAACACAGATACGCAGTATTTT. This sequence encodes CASSGLAGGGNTDTQYF.

This clonotype has ten or more counts. The rearrangement uses TRBV4-1 and TRBJ2-2; 12 nucleotides align to TRBD2. Germline V gene lookup returns CDR1 MGHRA and CDR2 YSYEKL. Germline trimming cut 1 base from V and 4 bases from J; bases unmatched to any gene: 16. The CDR3 spans 21 residues. The CDR3 region is CASSQVNMGLAGGPGTGELFF. The DNA of the CDR3 is TGCGCCAGCAGCCAAGTTAATATGGGGCTAGCGGGAGGGCCGGGCACCGGGGAGCTGTTTTTT.

In this sample, this clonotype turned up many times. CDR3 coding DNA: TGTGCCAGCAGTGCCGGGGTCCCACCTGAAGCTTTCTTT. Translation gives CASSAGVPPEAFF. This sequence joins TRBV2 and TRBJ1-1; D remains unclear. Trimming pared 4 bases from V and 6 bases from J, leaving 12 bases between. CDR1 is SNHLY and CDR2 is FYNNEI in the germline V gene. The CDR3 runs 13 residues.

This clonotype was seen a few times. The genes are TRBV9 and TRBJ2-4; D is unclear. Germline assignment: CDR1 SGDLS and CDR2 YYNGEE. The germline V and J ends were trimmed by 4 bases and 3 bases, with 8 bases remaining between them. The length of the CDR3 is 13 residues. The CDR3 region has the DNA TGTGCCAGCAGCACCGATCTCAAAAACATTCAGTACTTC. Amino acids: CASSTDLKNIQYF.

This clonotype was recorded at least ten times. This chain connects TRBV5-1 to TRBJ2-3; unclear D gene. Trimming pared 4 bases from V and 0 bases from J, leaving 6 bases between. The CDR3 sequence is 13 residues long. CDR1 is SGHRS and CDR2 is YFSETQ in the germline V gene. For the CDR3, the DNA is TGCGCCAGCAGCACCGCTAGCACAGATACGCAGTATTTT. It is translated as CASSTASTDTQYF.

This clonotype was seen a handful of times. The chain combines TRBV6-1 with TRBJ2-7, with a tentative D call TRBD2 (5 bases). Trimming pared 7 bases from V and 4 bases from J, leaving 17 bases between. The CDR3 runs to 14 residues. Germline V lookup: CDR1 MNHNS, CDR2 SASEGT. Here the CDR3 reads CASIKTSGPYEQYF. CDR3 DNA sequence: TGTGCCAGCATTAAAACCAGCGGACCTTACGAGCAGTACTTC.

V is TRBV4-3 and J is TRBJ2-5, with D perhaps TRBD1 (7 bases). The CDR3 extends over 17 amino acids. Germline loops: CDR1 LGHNA, CDR2 YSLEER. Deletions cut 3 bases from V and 0 bases from J, with 17 bases between. The CDR3: CASSQQGGGSYQETQYF. The CDR3 nucleotides are TGCGCCAGCAGCCAGCAGGGGGGCGGTTCCTACCAAGAGACCCAGTACTTC.

The chain has TRBV6-2 or TRBV6-3 and TRBJ2-5; 14 bases are shared with TRBD2. In germline, CDR1 is MNHEY, CDR2 SVGEGT. V lost 7 bases to trimming and J lost 4 bases; unmatched junction nucleotides: 8. The CDR3 spans 16 residues. The CDR3 sequence: CASIPTSGRAGETQYF. The DNA for the CDR3 is TGTGCCAGCATTCCGACTAGCGGGAGGGCCGGAGAGACCCAGTACTTC.

In its sample, this clonotype was seen many times. This chain joins TRBV5-1 and TRBJ2-5; either TRBD1 or TRBD2 may fit D (6 bases each). V lost 3 bases and J 7 bases, leaving 19 bases between the germline ends. The CDR3 consists of 15 residues. Germline loops: CDR1 SGHRS, CDR2 YFSETQ. The CDR3 region is CASSSGEQGTATQYF. CDR3 DNA: TGCGCCAGCAGCTCGGGGGAACAGGGAACGGCGACCCAGTACTTC.

This clonotype was seen repeatedly, ten times or more. The CDR3 loop reads CASSLGTDGYGYTF. DNA of the CDR3: TGTGCCAGCAGCCTCGGGACCGACGGCTATGGCTACACCTTC. The chain has TRBV7-9 and TRBJ1-2; D might be TRBD1 (5 bases). V dropped 5 bases and J dropped 4 bases, with 14 bases sitting between them. Germline loops: CDR1 SEHNR, CDR2 FQNEAQ (reference sequence). This CDR3 is 14 amino acids long.

The genes are TRBV6-5 and TRBJ1-2; D is possibly TRBD1 (5 bases). CDR3 size: 14 residues. Germline loops: CDR1 MNHEY, CDR2 SVGAGI. The V gene lost 1 base and the J gene lost 4 bases, with 10 bases spanning the gap. CDR3 coding DNA: TGTGCCAGCAGTTACTGGAGGGACGCCTATGGCTACACCTTC. This encodes CASSYWRDAYGYTF.

This clonotype was recorded at least ten times. This chain links TRBV18 with TRBJ1-1, with D unresolved. Germline loops: CDR1 KGHSH, CDR2 LQKENI. The CDR3 loop spans 15 amino acids. V lost 0 bases and J 2 bases, leaving 10 bases between the germline ends. Written as DNA, the CDR3 is TGTGCCAGCTCACCACCCCAAAACAGAAACACTGAAGCTTTCTTT. Residues: CASSPPQNRNTEAFF.

This clonotype was detected ten times or more. V is TRBV30 and J is TRBJ2-3; D remains unclear. There are 16 residues in the CDR3. V shed 0 bases and J shed 7 bases, with 20 bases lying between them. Looked up from germline, CDR1 is GTSNPN and CDR2 is SVGIG (reference sequence). The chain's CDR3 is CAWSVRAEFNMNTQYF. Here the CDR3 DNA reads TGTGCCTGGAGTGTACGGGCGGAATTCAACATGAATACGCAGTATTTT. The whole variable domain, filled in from reference TRBV30 and TRBJ2-3, reads SQTIHQWPATLVQPVGSPLSLECTVEGTSNPNLYWYRQAAGRGLQLLFYSVGIGQISSEVPQNLSASRPQDRQFILSSKKLLLSDSGFYLCAWSVRAEFNMNTQYFGPGTRLTVL.

As for this clonotype: A clone one base away is much larger, so this may be a read error. The J gene is TRBJ2-5, the V gene TRBV7-9; D is perhaps TRBD2 (6 bases). CDR1 SEHNR and CDR2 FQNEAQ come from the germline V gene (reference sequence). The CDR3 is 13 amino acids. CDR3 sequence (DNA): TGTGCCAGCAGCTTCGGGGGAGCAGAGACCCAGTGCTTC. It codes for CASSFGGAETQCF.

At least ten counts were recorded for this clonotype. This chain uses TRBV11-2 with TRBJ2-1; 11 positions agree with TRBD2. CDR3 size: 15 residues. Germline V lookup: CDR1 SGHAT, CDR2 FQNNGV. The V segment lost 6 bases and the J segment 8 bases; nucleotides outside the gene matches: 9. The CDR3 coding sequence is TGTGCCAGCAGTCCTACTAGCGGGAGTATCTATGAGCAGTTCTTC. Encoded protein: CASSPTSGSIYEQFF. Full variable domain (remainder filled in from reference TRBV11-2 and TRBJ2-1): EAGVAQSPRYKIIEKRQSVAFWCNPISGHATLYWYQQILGQGPKLLIQFQNNGVVDDSQLPKDRFSAERLKGVDSTLKIQPAKLEDSAVYLCASSPTSGSIYEQFFGPGTRLTVL.

This clonotype was seen a handful of times. The chain joins TRBV18 to TRBJ2-3, with D maybe TRBD1 (5 bases). CDR3 size: 17 residues. V shed 2 bases and J shed 4 bases, with 19 bases lying between them. Looked up from germline, CDR1 is KGHSH and CDR2 is LQKENI. The CDR3 loop is CASSPRMLADTSDTQYF. Written as DNA, the CDR3 is TGTGCCAGCTCACCAAGAATGCTGGCGGACACTTCAGATACGCAGTATTTT. The whole variable domain, remainder taken from reference TRBV18 and TRBJ2-3, is NAGVMQNPRHLVRRRGQEARLRCSPMKGHSHVYWYRQLPEEGLKFMVYLQKENIIDESGMPKERFSAEFPKEGPSILRIQQVVRGDSAAYFCASSPRMLADTSDTQYFGPGTRLTVL.